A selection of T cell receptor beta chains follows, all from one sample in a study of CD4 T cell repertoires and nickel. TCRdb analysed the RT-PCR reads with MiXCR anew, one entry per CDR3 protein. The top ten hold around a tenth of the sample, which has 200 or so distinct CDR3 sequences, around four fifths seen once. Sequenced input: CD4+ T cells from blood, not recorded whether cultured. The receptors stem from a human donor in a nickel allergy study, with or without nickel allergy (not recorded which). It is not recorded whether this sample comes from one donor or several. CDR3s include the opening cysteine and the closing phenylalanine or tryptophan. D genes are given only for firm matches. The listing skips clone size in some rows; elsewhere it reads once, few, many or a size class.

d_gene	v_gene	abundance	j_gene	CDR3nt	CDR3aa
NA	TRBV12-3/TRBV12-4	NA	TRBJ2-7	TGTGCCAGCAGTTTAATTACGGGACAAATCTACGAGCAGTACTTC	CASSLITGQIYEQYF
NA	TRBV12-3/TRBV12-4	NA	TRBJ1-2	TGTGCCAGCAGTTTAGCGATCGGGCAGGGTTCCTATGGCTACACCTTC	CASSLAIGQGSYGYTF
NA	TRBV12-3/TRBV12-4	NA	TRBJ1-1	TGTGCCAGCAGTCCGAGGGCGAACACTGAAGCTTTCTTT	CASSPRANTEAFF
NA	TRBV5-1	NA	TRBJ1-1	TGCGCCAGCAGCTTGGTCGTAGGGGGAAACACTGAAGCTTTCTTT	CASSLVVGGNTEAFF
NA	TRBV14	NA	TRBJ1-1	TGTGCCAGCAGCCAAGTAATGGGGCGGAACACTGAAGCTTTCTTT	CASSQVMGRNTEAFF
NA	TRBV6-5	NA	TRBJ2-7	TGTGCCAGCAGTTACCGAGAGGGCTACGAGCAGTACTTC	CASSYREGYEQYF
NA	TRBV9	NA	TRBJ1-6	TGTGCCAGCAGCGCCTTGACAGGAGATAATTCACCCCTCCACTTT	CASSALTGDNSPLHF
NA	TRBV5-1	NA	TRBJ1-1	TGCGCCAGCAGCGTCGATTCCATGAACACTGAAGCTTTCTTT	CASSVDSMNTEAFF
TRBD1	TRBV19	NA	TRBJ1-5	TGTGCCAGTAGTATTGGACAGGGGGTAGGCAATCAGCCCCAGCATTTT	CASSIGQGVGNQPQHF
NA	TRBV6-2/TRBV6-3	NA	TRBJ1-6	TGTGCCAGCACCCAACCCCTGGGGGCGCAAGGTTCACCCCTCCACTTT	CASTQPLGAQGSPLHF
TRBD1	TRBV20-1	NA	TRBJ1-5	TGCAGTGCCCTGACAGGGGGCGATCATCAGCCCCAGCATTTT	CSALTGGDHQPQHF
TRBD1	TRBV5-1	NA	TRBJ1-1	TGCGCCAGCAGCTTGCTACCGGGACAGGGCATTTCGTACACTGAAGCTTTCTTT	CASSLLPGQGISYTEAFF
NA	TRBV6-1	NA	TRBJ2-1	TGTGCCAGCAGTGAAAGGTACCGCGAGTTCTTC	CASSERYREFF
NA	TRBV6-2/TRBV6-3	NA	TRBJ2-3	TGTGCCAGCAGACCCGGGAGACCCGATACGCAGTATTTT	CASRPGRPDTQYF
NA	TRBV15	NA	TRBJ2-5	TGTGCCACCAGCAGAGAGTGGGCGGGGGAGACCCAGTACTTC	CATSREWAGETQYF
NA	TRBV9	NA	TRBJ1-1	TGTGCCAGCAGCGTCTCCGGGACACCTGGCACTGAAGCTTTCTTT	CASSVSGTPGTEAFF
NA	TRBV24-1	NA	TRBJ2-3	TGTGCCACCAGGACCTTAGACAGCCACACTAGCACAGATACGCAGTATTTT	CATRTLDSHTSTDTQYF
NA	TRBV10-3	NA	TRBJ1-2	TGTGCCATCAGTGAGTCGATCACGGGGACCTATGGCTACACCTTC	CAISESITGTYGYTF
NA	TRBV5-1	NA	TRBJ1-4	TGCGCCAGCAGCTTGGGACACCATAATGAAAAACTGTTTTTT	CASSLGHHNEKLFF
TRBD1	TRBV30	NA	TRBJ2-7	TGTGCCTGGAAACCCACCGGGACAGTTTACGAGCAGTACTTC	CAWKPTGTVYEQYF
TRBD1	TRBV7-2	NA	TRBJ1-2	TGTGCCAGCAGCTCGGGACAGCTAAACTATGGCTACACCTTC	CASSSGQLNYGYTF
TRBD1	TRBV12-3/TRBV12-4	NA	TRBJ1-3	TGTGCCAGCAGTCGGGACAGGAGCTCTGGAAACACCATATATTTT	CASSRDRSSGNTIYF
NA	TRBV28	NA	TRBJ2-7	TGTGCCACCGAGACTAACAACTACGAGCAGTACTTC	CATETNNYEQYF
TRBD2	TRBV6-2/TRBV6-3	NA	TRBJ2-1	TGTGCCAGCAGACGGAGGACTAGCTTCAGCTCCTACAATGAGCAGTTCTTC	CASRRRTSFSSYNEQFF
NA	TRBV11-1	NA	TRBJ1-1	TGTGCCAGCAGCTTAGATTCGGGGATGAACACTGAAGCTTTCTTT	CASSLDSGMNTEAFF
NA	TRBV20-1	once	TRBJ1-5	TGCAGTGCTAGAATGGGGGACCATAGCAATCAGCCCCAGCATTTT	CSARMGDHSNQPQHF
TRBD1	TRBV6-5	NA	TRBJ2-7	TGTGCCAGCAGCTCCGAAAGGGGGCATGGGAGCGAGCAGTACTTC	CASSSERGHGSEQYF
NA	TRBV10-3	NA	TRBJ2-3	TGTGCCATCAGTGAGGCAGACAGCACAGATACGCAGTATTTT	CAISEADSTDTQYF
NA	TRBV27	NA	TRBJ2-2	TGTGCCAGCTCCAGTTCCCAGGGCCTCACCGGGGAGCTGTTTTTT	CASSSSQGLTGELFF
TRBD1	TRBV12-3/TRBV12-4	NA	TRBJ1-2	TGTGCCAGCAGGGGGACAGGAGTACCCTATGGCTACACCTTC	CASRGTGVPYGYTF
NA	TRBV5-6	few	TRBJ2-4	TGTGCCAGCAGCTTCGTAGACCAACTAGCCAAAAACATTCAGTACTTC	CASSFVDQLAKNIQYF
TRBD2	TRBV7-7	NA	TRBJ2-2	TGTGCCAGTACCCGGGGGGCCGGGGAGCTGTTTTTT	CASTRGAGELFF
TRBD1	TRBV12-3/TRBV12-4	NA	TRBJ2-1	TGTGCCAGCAGGGCCGGGACAGGGACCCTCCATGAGCAGTTCTTC	CASRAGTGTLHEQFF
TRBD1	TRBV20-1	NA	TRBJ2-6	TGCAGTGCTAGCCCCAGGGGGATCGGGGCCAACGTCCTGACTTTC	CSASPRGIGANVLTF
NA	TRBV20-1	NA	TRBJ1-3	TGCAGTGCTAGTCCTGGAAACACCATATATTTT	CSASPGNTIYF
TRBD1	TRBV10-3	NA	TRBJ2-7	TGTGCCATCAGTCCCGGGACAGCCATCGAGCAGTACTTC	CAISPGTAIEQYF
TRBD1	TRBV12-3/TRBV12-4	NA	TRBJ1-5	TGTGCCAGCAGTCCAGGGGGCACTCTTCCCCAGCATTTT	CASSPGGTLPQHF
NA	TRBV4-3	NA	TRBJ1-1	TGCGCCAGCAGCAGTGACGGGCGGAGGACTGAAGCTTTCTTT	CASSSDGRRTEAFF
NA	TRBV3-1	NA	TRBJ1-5	TGTGCCAGCAGCCTACACAATAGCAATCAGCCCCAGCATTTT	CASSLHNSNQPQHF
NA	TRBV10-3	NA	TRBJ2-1	TGTGCCATCAGTGAGAATGTCAATGAGCAGTTCTTC	CAISENVNEQFF
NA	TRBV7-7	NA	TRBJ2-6	TGTGCTAGCAGCTCTAGAAGGGCTGGGGCCAACGTCCTGACTTTC	CASSSRRAGANVLTF
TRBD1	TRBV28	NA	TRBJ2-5	TGTGCCAGCACCATCAACCCGCACAGGGGAGAGACCCAGTACTTC	CASTINPHRGETQYF
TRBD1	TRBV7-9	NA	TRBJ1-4	TGTGCCGTGCCGCACAAGGGACAGGGGGCGCGCGTCGAAAAACTGTTTTTT	CAVPHKGQGARVEKLFF
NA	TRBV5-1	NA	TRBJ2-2	TGCGCCAGCAGCCCTGGGACACCGAACACCGGGGAGCTGTTTTTT	CASSPGTPNTGELFF